The rows below give T cell receptor beta chains drawn from one sample of a study of blood T cells in healthy people across ages. TCRdb re-called the 5' RACE reads with MiXCR, one entry per CDR3 protein. The data contain over 300,000 distinct CDR3 sequences, 45% to 60% of them seen just once; the ten biggest clones take up about 54%. Input material: blood. All receptors derive from a man aged 55 to 70 in good health. Each CDR3 is given with its conserved first and last residue.

J: TRBJ2-7
V: TRBV20-1
CDR3: CSATGQGLEQYF

J: TRBJ1-1
V: TRBV5-1
CDR3: CASRARPDTEAFF

J: TRBJ1-2
V: TRBV7-2
CDR3: CASTPSRGGGGYTF

J: TRBJ2-4
V: TRBV29-1
CDR3: CSAEGRLAGGVKNIQYF

J: TRBJ2-1
V: TRBV5-1
CDR3: CASSLESHSYNEQFF

J: TRBJ2-1
V: TRBV14
CDR3: CASSPGQSRGNNEQFF

J: TRBJ2-6
V: TRBV27
CDR3: CACSLDSISSGANVLTF

J: TRBJ2-3
V: TRBV20-1
CDR3: CSATRTDTQYF

J: TRBJ2-1
V: TRBV11-2
CDR3: CASSSGQGRAYNEQFF

J: TRBJ1-1
V: TRBV10-3
CDR3: CATRGNAEAFF

J: TRBJ2-1
V: TRBV3-1
CDR3: CASRPHRGESSYNEQFF

J: TRBJ2-7
V: TRBV10-3
CDR3: CATAGQGIDEQYF

J: TRBJ2-7
V: TRBV4-2
CDR3: CASSQASGTLSYEQYF

J: TRBJ2-4
V: TRBV29-1
CDR3: CSAQREAEQYF

J: TRBJ1-6
V: TRBV20-1
CDR3: CSARGGSNNSPLHF

J: TRBJ2-7
V: TRBV20-1
CDR3: CSARDGGRYEQYF

J: TRBJ2-1
V: TRBV20-1
CDR3: CSAPRVFFGDEQFF

J: TRBJ2-5
V: TRBV28
CDR3: CASGTSVEPQYF

J: TRBJ1-2
V: TRBV29-1
CDR3: CSVDVAELYGYTF

J: TRBJ1-2
V: TRBV29-1
CDR3: CSVDFGQGNYGYTF

J: TRBJ1-1
V: TRBV5-1
CDR3: CASSMTGRGTEAFF

J: TRBJ2-7
V: TRBV6-6
CDR3: CASSNRDRRYYEQYF

J: TRBJ2-7
V: TRBV7-2
CDR3: CASSLGTPYEQYF

J: TRBJ2-7
V: TRBV28
CDR3: CASIRTGDTYEQYF

J: TRBJ1-2
V: TRBV5-1
CDR3: CASSWGGNYGYTF

J: TRBJ2-3
V: TRBV12-3/TRBV12-4
CDR3: CASRGMRADTEYF

J: TRBJ1-2
V: TRBV5-5
CDR3: CASSPLRQGNYYGYTF

J: TRBJ1-1
V: TRBV28
CDR3: CASSGLSEAFF

J: TRBJ2-1
V: TRBV4-1
CDR3: CASSQVRRDNEQFF

J: TRBJ2-7
V: TRBV29-1
CDR3: CSVVRGTQAREQYF

J: TRBJ1-5
V: TRBV15
CDR3: CATGGEEDQPQHF

J: TRBJ2-1
V: TRBV20-1
CDR3: CSVRDYEQFF

J: TRBJ2-1
V: TRBV13
CDR3: CASSLHNEQFF

J: TRBJ2-7
V: TRBV20-1
CDR3: CSAIGLRGDEQYF

J: TRBJ2-2
V: TRBV10-3
CDR3: CAISPGHPGELFF

J: TRBJ2-3
V: TRBV10-3
CDR3: CAISDRGLRPDTQYF

J: TRBJ2-7
V: TRBV12-3/TRBV12-4
CDR3: CASRAGLTSQYF

J: TRBJ2-1
V: TRBV18
CDR3: CASSPGANQGEQFF

J: TRBJ2-3
V: TRBV6-5
CDR3: CASSTRLRESTDTQYF

J: TRBJ2-1
V: TRBV6-2/TRBV6-3
CDR3: CASRRTGYEQFF

J: TRBJ2-2
V: TRBV15
CDR3: CATSRERELFF